The rows below give T cell receptor beta chains drawn from one sample of a study of blood T cell repertoires in COVID-19. The table came from immunoSEQ multiplex PCR; TCRdb's copy has only in-frame clones and leaves some out. Here the sample spans roughly 360,000 clones, about 80% being singletons. The sequenced sample consisted of peripheral blood. The receptors here all came from a human donor with acute or convalescent COVID-19. The donor label of this sample is uncertain. CDR3s include the opening cysteine and the closing phenylalanine or tryptophan. Each record gives: clone size, V gene, J gene, D gene, CDR3 protein, CDR3 DNA. A D gene is named only where the DNA matches it firmly. A row's size may be missing; if present it is once, few, many or a size class.

NA	TRBV7-2	TRBJ2-5	TRBD2	CASRLTGTNIETQYF	TGTGCCAGCAGGTTAACCGGGACTAATATAGAGACCCAGTACTTC
once	TRBV11-2	TRBJ2-5	NA	CASSLVLGRAETQYF	TGTGCCAGCAGCTTAGTACTAGGGCGTGCAGAGACCCAGTACTTC
NA	TRBV12-5	TRBJ2-1	TRBD1	CASGLSPGQGPNEQFF	TGTGCTAGTGGTTTGTCACCGGGACAGGGGCCCAATGAGCAGTTCTTC
NA	TRBV5-6	TRBJ1-2	TRBD1	CASSPKDGTAAIYGYTF	TGTGCCAGCAGCCCGAAAGATGGGACAGCTGCTATATATGGCTACACCTTC
once	TRBV5-1	TRBJ1-2	NA	CASSLVTGTYGYTF	TGCGCCAGCAGCTTGGTTACAGGGACCTATGGCTACACCTTC
NA	TRBV27	TRBJ1-2	NA	CASSPSPGVGGYTF	TGTGCCAGCAGTCCGTCCCCAGGGGTTGGTGGCTACACCTTC
NA	TRBV11-3	TRBJ1-5	NA	CASSLAPFSREPQHF	TGTGCCAGCAGCCTAGCGCCGTTTTCGAGGGAGCCCCAGCATTTT
NA	TRBV30	TRBJ1-2	NA	CAWSAGFYGYTF	TGTGCCTGGAGTGCCGGGTTCTATGGCTACACCTTC
few	TRBV2	TRBJ1-2	NA	CASTVRERFGYGYTF	TGTGCCAGCACGGTGCGAGAGAGATTTGGCTATGGCTACACCTTC
few	TRBV5-1	TRBJ2-3	NA	CASGDRSTDTQYF	TGCGCCAGCGGTGACAGGAGCACAGATACGCAGTATTTT
NA	TRBV5-5	TRBJ1-1	NA	CASSLVLAGSNTEAFF	TGTGCCAGCAGCTTGGTATTGGCGGGGTCGAACACTGAAGCTTTCTTT
NA	TRBV7-8	TRBJ2-3	TRBD2	CASSPLLAGPYF	TGTGCCAGCAGCCCCTTGCTAGCGGGCCCGTATTTT
few	TRBV7-9	TRBJ2-7	NA	CASSGDTYEQYF	TGTGCCAGCAGCGGGGACACCTACGAGCAGTACTTC
NA	TRBV18	TRBJ1-1	NA	CASSPGQGNTEAFF	TGTGCCAGCTCACCGGGGCAGGGAAACACTGAAGCTTTCTTT
NA	TRBV7-2	TRBJ2-1	NA	CASSSRGNSYNEQFF	TGTGCCAGCAGTTCTCGAGGGAACTCCTACAATGAGCAGTTCTTC
NA	TRBV2	TRBJ2-7	TRBD1	CASSEADRDSYEQYF	TGTGCCAGCAGTGAAGCGGATAGGGACAGCTACGAGCAGTACTTC
once	TRBV6-1	TRBJ1-5	NA	CASSAQGELSNQPQHF	TGTGCCAGCAGTGCCCAGGGCGAACTGAGCAATCAGCCCCAGCATTTT
NA	TRBV25-1	TRBJ1-2	NA	CASSAQGGYTF	TGTGCCAGCAGTGCACAGGGAGGCTACACCTTC
NA	TRBV6-4	TRBJ2-5	NA	CASSRGQQETQYF	TGTGCCAGCAGTAGGGGACAACAAGAGACCCAGTACTTC
NA	TRBV9	TRBJ1-5	TRBD1	CASSASGQGNQPQHF	TGTGCCAGCAGCGCTTCGGGACAGGGGAATCAGCCCCAGCATTTT
NA	TRBV10-1	TRBJ2-3	TRBD2	CASSVRAGGTDTQYF	TGCGCCAGCAGTGTGCGAGCGGGGGGCACAGATACGCAGTATTTT
once	TRBV15	TRBJ1-5	NA	CATSGRRTAINQPQHF	TGTGCCACCAGCGGGCGCAGGACAGCTATTAATCAGCCCCAGCATTTT
NA	TRBV29-1	TRBJ1-5	TRBD1	CSVVGGAGQPQHF	TGCAGCGTTGTAGGGGGCGCAGGTCAGCCCCAGCATTTT
NA	TRBV2	TRBJ1-1	NA	CASRKEVGTEAFF	TGTGCCAGCAGAAAGGAGGTGGGAACTGAAGCTTTCTTT
NA	TRBV5-4	TRBJ2-5	TRBD1	CASSTGAGQETQYF	TGTGCCAGCAGCACAGGGGCCGGCCAAGAGACCCAGTACTTC
NA	TRBV19	TRBJ1-5	TRBD1	CASSRVRGAFNQPQHF	TGTGCCAGTAGTAGAGTCAGGGGGGCCTTCAATCAGCCCCAGCATTTT
once	TRBV27	TRBJ1-5	NA	CASSLSAGYQPQHF	TGTGCCAGCAGTTTATCGGCGGGGTATCAGCCCCAGCATTTT
NA	TRBV3-1/TRBV3-2	TRBJ2-1	NA	CASSQVPAEGQFF	TGTGCCAGCAGCCAAGTCCCTGCGGAGGGGCAGTTCTTC
few	TRBV19	TRBJ1-2	NA	CASSNRQRLYGYTF	TGTGCCAGTAGTAATCGACAGAGACTCTATGGCTACACCTTC
NA	TRBV29-1	TRBJ2-2	TRBD2	CSVGEGQRELFF	TGCAGCGTTGGGGAGGGGCAAAGGGAGCTGTTTTTT
NA	TRBV7-2	TRBJ2-3	TRBD2	CASSVTSGGIDTQYF	TGTGCCAGCAGCGTCACTAGCGGGGGGATAGATACGCAGTATTTT
NA	TRBV7-9	TRBJ2-2	NA	CASRSDTGELFF	TGTGCCAGCAGATCGGACACCGGGGAGCTGTTTTTT
few	TRBV30	TRBJ2-3	TRBD2	CAWSAPTAGVADTQYF	TGTGCCTGGAGTGCCCCCACAGCGGGAGTGGCAGATACGCAGTATTTT
NA	TRBV19	TRBJ2-1	TRBD2	CASSRERLARSSYNEQFF	TGTGCCAGTAGTAGGGAGAGACTAGCGAGAAGCTCCTACAATGAGCAGTTCTTC
NA	TRBV15	TRBJ2-5	NA	CATSRDLGSSQETQYF	TGTGCCACCAGCAGAGATCTAGGTAGCAGCCAAGAGACCCAGTACTTC
NA	TRBV5-8	TRBJ2-5	NA	CASSTGSGRGQETQYF	TGTGCCAGCAGCACGGGGTCCGGGAGAGGGCAAGAGACCCAGTACTTC
NA	TRBV18	TRBJ1-1	NA	CASSPGTSMNTEAFF	TGTGCCAGCTCACCCGGGACAAGCATGAACACTGAAGCTTTCTTT
NA	TRBV27	TRBJ1-1	NA	CASSLWGVGLNTEAFF	TGTGCCAGCAGTTTATGGGGCGTTGGACTGAACACTGAAGCTTTCTTT
NA	TRBV4-2	TRBJ2-7	TRBD2	CASSQDKGGLTYEQYF	TGTGCCAGCAGCCAAGATAAGGGAGGGCTAACCTACGAGCAGTACTTC
NA	TRBV4-1	TRBJ1-1	TRBD1	CASSQSSRTGKNTEAFF	TGCGCCAGCAGCCAGTCATCAAGGACAGGGAAGAACACTGAAGCTTTCTTT
NA	TRBV29-1	TRBJ2-3	NA	CSVTGSHTDTQYF	TGCAGCGTCACCGGGTCTCACACAGATACGCAGTATTTT